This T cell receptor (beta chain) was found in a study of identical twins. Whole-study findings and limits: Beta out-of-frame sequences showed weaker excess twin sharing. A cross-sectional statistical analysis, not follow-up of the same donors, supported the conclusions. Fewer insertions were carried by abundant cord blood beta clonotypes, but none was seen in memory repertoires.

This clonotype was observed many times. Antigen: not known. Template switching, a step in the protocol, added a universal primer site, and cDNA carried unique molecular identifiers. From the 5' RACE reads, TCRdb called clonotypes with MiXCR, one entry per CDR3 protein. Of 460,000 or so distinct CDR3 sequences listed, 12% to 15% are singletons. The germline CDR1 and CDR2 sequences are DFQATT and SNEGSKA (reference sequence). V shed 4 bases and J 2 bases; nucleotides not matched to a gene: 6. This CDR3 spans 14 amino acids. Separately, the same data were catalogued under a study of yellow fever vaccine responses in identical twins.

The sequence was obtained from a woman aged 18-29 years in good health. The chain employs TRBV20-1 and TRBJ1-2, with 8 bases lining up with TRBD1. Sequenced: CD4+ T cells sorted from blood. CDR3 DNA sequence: TGCAGTGCTACGCGACAGGGGAAAAACTATGGCTACACCTTC. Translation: CSATRQGKNYGYTF.